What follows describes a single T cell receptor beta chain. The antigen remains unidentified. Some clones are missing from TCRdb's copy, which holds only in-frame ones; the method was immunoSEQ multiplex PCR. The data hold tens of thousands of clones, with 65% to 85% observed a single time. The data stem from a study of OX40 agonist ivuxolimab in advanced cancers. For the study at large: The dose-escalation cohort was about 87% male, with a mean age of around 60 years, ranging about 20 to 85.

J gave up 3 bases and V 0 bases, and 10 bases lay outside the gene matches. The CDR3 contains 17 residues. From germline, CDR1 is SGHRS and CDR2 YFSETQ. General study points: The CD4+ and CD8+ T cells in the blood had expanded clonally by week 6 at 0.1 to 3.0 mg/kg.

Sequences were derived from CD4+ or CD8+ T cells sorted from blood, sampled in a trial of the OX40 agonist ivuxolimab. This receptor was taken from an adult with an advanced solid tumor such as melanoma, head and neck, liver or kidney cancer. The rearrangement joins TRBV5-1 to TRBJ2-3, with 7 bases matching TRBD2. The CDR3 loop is CASSLAGGTIRTDTQYF. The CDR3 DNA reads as TGCGCCAGCAGCTTGGCCGGTGGGACTATAAGGACAGATACGCAGTATTTT.